This is a list of T cell receptor beta chains from one sample in a study of blood T cells in healthy people across ages. TCRdb independently ran MiXCR on the 5' RACE reads; one entry per CDR3 protein. The sample lists over 1,500,000 distinct CDR3 sequences; approximately 40% were seen once. Sequencing input: blood. The receptor source for this set is a human donor in good health. CDR3s include the opening cysteine and the closing phenylalanine or tryptophan. The D gene is left open where the match is weak. Clone size is shown for a subset of rows, as once, few, many or a class of expanded clone.

clone_size | d_call | j_call | v_call | cdr3_nt | cdr3_aa
NA | NA | TRBJ2-3 | TRBV10-3 | TGTGCCATCAGTGAGCCGGCTAGCGCCCCGGGAGATACGCAGTATTTT | CAISEPASAPGDTQYF
NA | TRBD1 | TRBJ1-2 | TRBV4-2 | TGTGCCAGCAGATTGGGCGCCGAGACAGGGAATAACTATGGCTACACCTTC | CASRLGAETGNNYGYTF
few | TRBD1 | TRBJ1-2 | TRBV6-5 | TGTGCCAGCAGGTCCGGGGACAGGGGCTATGGCTACACCTTC | CASRSGDRGYGYTF
NA | TRBD1 | TRBJ2-1 | TRBV5-1 | TGCGCCAGCAGCTTGGGAGACAGGGTAGTGCAGTTCTTC | CASSLGDRVVQFF
NA | NA | TRBJ2-7 | TRBV18 | TGTGCCAGCTCACCCGACAGCTCGCACGAGCAGTACTTC | CASSPDSSHEQYF
NA | TRBD2 | TRBJ2-3 | TRBV24-1 | TGTGCCACCAGTGACCTACGAGCGGGATTAAGCACAGGTACGCAGTATTTT | CATSDLRAGLSTGTQYF
NA | NA | TRBJ2-5 | TRBV29-1 | TGCAGCATCGGACAGCAAGAGACCCAGTACTTC | CSIGQQETQYF
NA | NA | TRBJ2-3 | TRBV20-1 | TGCAGTGCTAGTACCGGGACCGCCAGCTCAGATACGCAGTATTTT | CSASTGTASSDTQYF
NA | NA | TRBJ2-7 | TRBV6-2/TRBV6-3 | TGTGCCAGCAGTTGGGACGGGACCTCGAGGGAGCAGTACTTC | CASSWDGTSREQYF
NA | TRBD1 | TRBJ1-2 | TRBV13 | TGTGCCAGCAGCTTCTACACATTAATCACAGGGGATTGGAGCTACACCTTC | CASSFYTLITGDWSYTF
NA | NA | TRBJ2-5 | TRBV12-3/TRBV12-4 | TGTGCCAGCAGTCCGGCGGGACTGACACAAGAGACCCAGTACTTC | CASSPAGLTQETQYF
NA | NA | TRBJ2-6 | TRBV28 | TGTGCCAGCACTAGGGAATCTGGGGCCAACGTCCTGACTTTC | CASTRESGANVLTF
NA | NA | TRBJ2-1 | TRBV6-5 | TGTGCCAGCAGTCCCACACTAATCTCCTACAATGAGCAGTTCTTC | CASSPTLISYNEQFF
few | TRBD1 | TRBJ2-1 | TRBV5-6 | TGTGCCAGCAGCTCCCTATCAGGTATAGGGACAGGGAACAATGAGCAGTTCTTC | CASSSLSGIGTGNNEQFF
NA | TRBD1 | TRBJ2-1 | TRBV10-3 | TGTGCCATCAGTGAGACAGGGGGTAATGAGCAGTTCTTC | CAISETGGNEQFF
NA | NA | TRBJ1-1 | TRBV18 | TGTGCCAGCTCACCACCGGGGCCTACAGGGCACACTGAAGCTTTCTTT | CASSPPGPTGHTEAFF
NA | NA | TRBJ2-3 | TRBV20-1 | TGCAGTGCTAGAGAGGCCGCGTTCACAGATACGCAGTATTTT | CSAREAAFTDTQYF
few | NA | TRBJ1-2 | TRBV7-6 | TGTGCCAGCAGCTTATCGACTGTGTCTGGCTACACCTTC | CASSLSTVSGYTF
NA | NA | TRBJ2-7 | TRBV15 | TGTGCCACCAGCACCTCACCGAATAGCGGTGATATAGAGCAGTACTTC | CATSTSPNSGDIEQYF
NA | TRBD1 | TRBJ2-1 | TRBV13 | TGTGCCAGCAGCCGCCCCCACAGGGGGCTGAATGAGCAGTTCTTC | CASSRPHRGLNEQFF
few | TRBD1 | TRBJ2-1 | TRBV9 | TGTGCCAGCAGCTTCTGGGACAGGGACTACAATGAGCAGTTCTTC | CASSFWDRDYNEQFF
NA | NA | TRBJ2-3 | TRBV7-2 | TGTGCCAGCAGCTTATCCGCAGGGGAGGTTGGAGATACGCAGTATTTT | CASSLSAGEVGDTQYF
NA | NA | TRBJ2-5 | TRBV9 | TGTGCCAGCAGCGTAGCGGACGGGAGAGAGACCCAGTACTTC | CASSVADGRETQYF
once | NA | TRBJ2-4 | TRBV14 | TGTGCCAGCAGCCAAGAAGGCCTTTACGGCAGTCAGTACTTC | CASSQEGLYGSQYF
NA | NA | TRBJ2-7 | TRBV5-1 | TGCGCCAGCAGTTTGGACACGGTGGGCAACGAGCAGTACTTC | CASSLDTVGNEQYF
NA | TRBD2 | TRBJ2-3 | TRBV20-1 | TGCAGTGCTACCAGTCGGGGGGGCGGCACAGATACGCAGTATTTT | CSATSRGGGTDTQYF
few | NA | TRBJ1-2 | TRBV29-1 | TGCAGCGTGGATCGTGGTGTCGGCTACACCTTC | CSVDRGVGYTF
NA | NA | TRBJ2-7 | TRBV27 | TGTGCCAGCGGTCTACTTAACGAGCAGTACTTC | CASGLLNEQYF
once | TRBD2 | TRBJ2-1 | TRBV5-1 | TGCGCCAGCAGTTCCAGCGGGGTGAGGGAGCAGTTCTTC | CASSSSGVREQFF
once | NA | TRBJ2-5 | TRBV24-1 | TGTGCCACCAGTGATTCCCGCGGGGTGGAGACCCAGTACTTC | CATSDSRGVETQYF
NA | NA | TRBJ2-5 | TRBV12-3/TRBV12-4 | TGTGCCAGCAAGGAGGGGATGGAGACCCAGTACTTC | CASKEGMETQYF
NA | NA | TRBJ1-4 | TRBV20-1 | TGCAGTGCTAGAGGGGGGGACATAACCACTATGTTTTTT | CSARGGDITTMFF
NA | TRBD2 | TRBJ2-1 | TRBV27 | TGTGCCAGCAGTCCCTGGGGGGGGGGATTTTACAATGAGCAGTTCTTC | CASSPWGGGFYNEQFF
few | TRBD2 | TRBJ2-1 | TRBV9 | TGTGCCAGCAGCTTCCGGGGGGGCCTGGATGAGCAGTTCTTC | CASSFRGGLDEQFF
NA | NA | TRBJ2-3 | TRBV5-1 | TGCGCCAGCAGGGACCTTGCAGATACGCAGTATTTT | CASRDLADTQYF
NA | NA | TRBJ1-1 | TRBV20-1 | TGCAGTGCTGGACAAGGACAGCTGGGCACTGAAGCTTTCTTT | CSAGQGQLGTEAFF